This passage covers 32 T cell receptor beta chains from one sample sequenced in a study of metastatic and nonmetastatic thyroid tumors. Each patient went into thyroid surgery without having received any treatment. TCRdb recomputed clones from the PCR reads via MiXCR. This repertoire shows 14,000 to 15,000 clones, approximately 3.8% found once; its top ten account for roughly 26%. The sequenced sample consisted of tumor tissue. All receptors come from a female donor with papillary thyroid cancer or a benign thyroid nodule (not recorded which). Some clones in this sample may be carry-over from other donors' samples.

This clone showed up just a few times. The chain combines TRBV2 with TRBJ2-2; TRBD1 matches at 8 bases. Germline V gives CDR1 SNHLY, CDR2 FYNNEI. CDR3 length: 18 amino acids. The ends lost 1 base at V and 5 bases at J; junction bases unmatched: 12. The chain's CDR3 is CASSEVSVRTGSTGELFF. The CDR3 bases are TGTGCCAGCAGTGAAGTCTCGGTTCGGACAGGGAGTACCGGGGAGCTGTTTTTT.

In its sample, this clone ranks as large. CDR3 loop: CASSLRTVNEQYF. The DNA of the CDR3 is TGCGCCAGCAGCTTGAGGACCGTCAACGAGCAGTACTTC. The J gene is TRBJ2-7, the V gene TRBV5-1; D remains unclear. CDR1 SGHRS and CDR2 YFSETQ come from the germline V gene. The CDR3 contains 13 residues. Between the trimmed V and J ends, which lost 1 base and 5 bases, there was a span of 10 bases.

This clone was detected a few times. V and J are TRBV6-2 or TRBV6-3 and TRBJ1-2; D might be TRBD1 (6 bases). Germline CDR1 and CDR2: MNHEY and SVGEGT. The CDR3 spans 15 residues. V lost 5 bases and J 4 bases, leaving 17 bases between the germline ends. In nucleotides, the CDR3 is TGTGCCAGCAGTCCCGTCGGGGGCCGCCCCTATGGCTACACCTTC. Amino acids: CASSPVGGRPYGYTF.

The chain has TRBV2 and TRBJ1-6; possibly TRBD1 for D (5 bases). Trimming removed 2 bases from V and 7 bases from J, with 21 bases in between. Germline V CDR1 and CDR2: SNHLY, FYNNEI. The CDR3 has 18 residues. The chain's CDR3 is CASSELSTVSSGNSPLHF. In DNA form, the CDR3 reads TGTGCCAGCAGTGAACTCTCGACAGTCAGTTCCGGAAATTCACCCCTCCACTTT.

The genes are TRBV20-1 and TRBJ1-4, with D maybe TRBD1 (5 bases). The CDR3 has 14 amino acids. Germline V gene data show CDR1 as DFQATT and CDR2 as SNEGSKA (reference sequence). V was clipped by 2 bases and J by 4 bases, with 11 bases between them. The CDR3 nucleotides read TGCAGTGCTAGAAGAGGGGCAGTTAATGAAAAACTGTTTTTT. This codes for CSARRGAVNEKLFF.

This clone was seen only a few times. The junction shows a germline mismatch at one end, possibly a read error. The chain employs TRBV6-1 and TRBJ1-1, with TRBD1 matching over 7 bases. The CDR3 has 14 amino acids. Germline V lookup: CDR1 MNHNS, CDR2 SASEGT. The CDR3 region is CASSEDNRGRKAFF. The CDR3, as DNA: TGTGCCAGCAGCGAAGATAACAGGGGTCGCAAAGCTTTCTTT.

Only a few counts were recorded for this clone. The chain has TRBV7-2 and TRBJ2-7; no clear D. Trimming shortened V by 4 bases and J by 6 bases, and 10 bases separated the two germline ends. The germline CDR1 and CDR2 sequences are SGHTA and FQGNSA. CDR3 length equals 12 residues. DNA for the CDR3: TGTGCCAGCAGCTCGGCCGGACGCGAGCAGTACTTC. Translating it yields CASSSAGREQYF. Based on the CDR3 plus reference TRBV7-2 and TRBJ2-7, the full variable domain is GAGVSQSPSNKVTEKGKDVELRCDPISGHTALYWYRQSLGQGLEFLIYFQGNSAPDKSGLPSDRFSAERTGGSVSTLTIQRTQQEDSAVYLCASSSAGREQYFGPGTRLTVT.

The chain combines TRBV7-9 with TRBJ2-7, with 11 positions matching TRBD2. The germline V gene encodes CDR1 SEHNR and CDR2 FQNEAQ (reference sequence). The V segment lost 5 bases and the J segment 4 bases; nucleotides outside the gene matches: 10. This CDR3 is built from 16 residues. Here the CDR3 reads CASSPTGTSGPYEQYF. The DNA for the CDR3 is TGTGCCAGCAGCCCGACCGGGACTAGCGGACCATACGAGCAGTACTTC. The complete variable domain, with remaining parts taken from reference TRBV7-9 and TRBJ2-7, reads DTGVSQNPRHKITKRGQNVTFRCDPISEHNRLYWYRQTLGQGPEFLTYFQNEAQLEKSRLLSDRFSAERPKGSFSTLEIQRTEQGDSAMYLCASSPTGTSGPYEQYFGPGTRLTVT.

Only a few counts were recorded for this clone. V gene TRBV5-1 combines with J gene TRBJ2-1; 11 bases match TRBD2. The germline gives CDR1 SGHRS, CDR2 YFSETQ. The trim removed 5 bases at V and 10 bases at J, leaving 8 bases unmatched. The CDR3 loop spans 14 amino acids. CDR3 in DNA: TGCGCCAGCAGAAAACTAGCGGGGGAGCAAGAGCAGTTCTTC. Protein sequence: CASRKLAGEQEQFF.

This clone showed up just a few times. V is TRBV28 and J is TRBJ1-1; D possibly corresponds to TRBD1 (5 bases). The CDR3 has 12 amino acids. Trimming removed 7 bases from V and 5 bases from J, with 11 bases in between. Germline-derived CDR1 and CDR2 are MDHEN and SYDVKM. The DNA of the CDR3 is TGTGCCAGCATGCCAGGGTGGACTGAAGCTTTCTTT. Its protein product is CASMPGWTEAFF.

Note on this clone: One end of the junction is discordant with germline, which a read error may explain. The V and J genes are TRBV19 and TRBJ2-5, with D tentatively TRBD1 (5 bases). This CDR3 region has 15 residues. The germline gives CDR1 LNHDA, CDR2 SQIVND (reference sequence). CDR3 in amino acids: CASSIDWGVQETQYF. CDR3 nucleotide sequence: TGTGCCAGTAGTATAGATTGGGGCGTCCAAGAGACCCAGTATTTC.

This chain uses TRBV19 with TRBJ1-5; 7 bases fit TRBD1. Germline V gives CDR1 LNHDA, CDR2 SQIVND (reference sequence). After removal of 5 bases from V and 0 bases from J, the junction contained 7 bases not matched to a gene. The CDR3 is made up of 16 amino acids. CDR3 protein: CASSAKGTDSNQPQHF. CDR3 DNA: TGTGCCAGTAGTGCGAAGGGGACAGATAGCAATCAGCCCCAGCATTTT.

This chain uses TRBV6-1 with TRBJ1-2; D is perhaps TRBD1 (5 bases). Trimming pared 5 bases from V and 2 bases from J, leaving 18 bases between. Germline lookup yields CDR1 MNHNS and CDR2 SASEGT. The CDR3 has 16 amino acids. The CDR3 bases are TGTGCCAGCAGTCCAACTCCGCGGGGGTTCAACTATGGCTACACCTTC. It yields the protein CASSPTPRGFNYGYTF.

This clone has more than one count but fewer than ten. This rearrangement joins TRBV2 to TRBJ2-2; perhaps D is TRBD1 or TRBD2 (5 bases each). Trimming removed 6 bases from V and 0 bases from J, with 14 bases in between. The length of the CDR3 is 16 residues. From germline, CDR1 is SNHLY and CDR2 FYNNEI. The CDR3 coding sequence is TGTGCCAGCAGCCTTTCTGGGACGGCGAACACCGGGGAGCTGTTTTTT. Its translation: CASSLSGTANTGELFF.

The chain employs TRBV11-2 and TRBJ1-1; D ambiguous. The V end lost 2 bases, the J end lost 5 bases, and 9 bases lay between the germline ends. Germline V gene data show CDR1 as SGHAT and CDR2 as FQNNGV. This CDR3 has 13 residues. The CDR3 DNA is TGTGCCAGCAGCTTATACCAGAGAACTGAAGCTTTCTTT. Translated, it gives CASSLYQRTEAFF. Full variable domain (remainder filled in from reference TRBV11-2 and TRBJ1-1): EAGVAQSPRYKIIEKRQSVAFWCNPISGHATLYWYQQILGQGPKLLIQFQNNGVVDDSQLPKDRFSAERLKGVDSTLKIQPAKLEDSAVYLCASSLYQRTEAFFGQGTRLTVV.

This clone was observed a handful of times. The chain is built from TRBV28 and TRBJ1-4, with D maybe TRBD1 (5 bases). Looked up from germline, CDR1 is MDHEN and CDR2 is SYDVKM. There are 15 residues in the CDR3. V was pared by 5 bases and J by 5 bases, with 15 bases between. Written as DNA, the CDR3 is TGTGCCAGCAGTGATGCTGGGGGACGGAATGAAAAACTGTTTTTT. It is translated as CASSDAGGRNEKLFF.

This clone occurred a few times. The V call is TRBV6-2 or TRBV6-3, the J call TRBJ2-3; perhaps TRBD2 as D (5 bases). The CDR3 runs to 16 residues. V lost 0 bases and J 0 bases, leaving 10 bases between the germline ends. Germline loops: CDR1 MNHEY, CDR2 SVGEGT. The CDR3 region is CASSYSSGSSTDTQYF. The CDR3, as DNA: TGTGCCAGCAGTTACTCGAGCGGATCTAGCACAGATACGCAGTATTTT.

This clone has just a few counts. The V and J genes are TRBV6-4 and TRBJ2-1; 10 nucleotides agree with TRBD2. With 0 bases clipped from V and 6 bases from J, the junction kept 2 bases outside the gene matches. The V gene's germline CDR1 is MRHNA and CDR2 SNTAGT. CDR3 size: 15 residues. The CDR3 DNA follows: TGTGCCAGCAGTGACTCAGCGGGAGGGCCCAATGAGCAGTTCTTC. Encoded protein: CASSDSAGGPNEQFF.

This clone has more than one count but fewer than ten. This clone may be a read error of a much larger clone one base away. The sample contains more than one DNA sequence encoding this CDR3. The CDR3 here is CASSERGAQRALHF. The CDR3, as DNA: TGTGCCAGCAGTGAACGAGGTGCCCAACGGGCCCTCCACTTT. The chain has TRBV6-1 and TRBJ1-6, with D hard to call. Germline V gene data show CDR1 as MNHNS and CDR2 as SASEGT. There are 14 residues in the CDR3. V lost 2 bases and J lost 14, with 16 bases in between.

A few counts support this clone. The chain is built from TRBV7-9 and TRBJ2-3; TRBD2 is a possible D gene (5 bases). The ends were cut back, 4 bases at V and 2 bases at J, with 19 bases in the middle. CDR3 size: 17 residues. Germline V gene data show CDR1 as SEHNR and CDR2 as FQNEAQ (reference sequence). This CDR3 reads CASSCDTAGEFTDTQYF. The CDR3 nucleotides read TGTGCCAGCAGCTGTGATACGGCGGGCGAATTCACAGATACGCAGTATTTT.

A few counts support this clone. The chain recombines TRBV6-1 with TRBJ1-5, with D perhaps matching TRBD1 (6 bases). The CDR3 sequence is 15 residues long. Germline values: CDR1 MNHNS, CDR2 SASEGT. Trimming pared 7 bases from V and 2 bases from J, leaving 15 bases between. In nucleotides, the CDR3 is TGTGCCAGCACCCTGAACAGGGCCGGCAATCAGCCCCAGCATTTT. It specifies CASTLNRAGNQPQHF.

This clone showed up just a few times. This sequence joins TRBV6-1 and TRBJ2-7, with D perhaps matching TRBD2 (5 bases). The CDR3 totals 13 residues. The germline V gene has CDR1 MNHNS and CDR2 SASEGT. Trimming stripped 8 bases from V and 2 bases from J, with 13 bases between. CDR3 sequence: CASCRGEAYEQYF. DNA of the CDR3: TGTGCCAGCTGCCGGGGAGAGGCCTACGAGCAGTACTTC.

There are a few counts of this clone. The V gene is TRBV11-2, the J gene TRBJ2-2; D is undetermined. The length of the CDR3 is 13 residues. Trimming removed 1 base from V and 6 bases from J, with 6 bases in between. Germline lookup yields CDR1 SGHAT and CDR2 FQNNGV. The chain's CDR3 is CASSLAPSGELFF. The CDR3, as DNA: TGTGCCAGCAGCTTAGCTCCGTCCGGGGAGCTGTTTTTT.

This clone appeared a few times. The chain couples TRBV20-1 to TRBJ1-3; D not resolved. Between the trimmed V and J ends, which lost 5 bases and 7 bases, there was a span of 9 bases. The CDR3 totals 11 residues. Germline CDR1 reads DFQATT; CDR2 reads SNEGSKA (reference sequence). The CDR3 DNA follows: TGCAGTGCTCTAATGGGGAACACCATATATTTT. Translating gives CSALMGNTIYF.

Remarks on this clone: Germline is not matched at one junction end, which may reflect a read error. V usage is TRBV12-3 or TRBV12-4 and J usage is TRBJ2-2; D is ambiguous. The CDR3 contains 13 residues. CDR3: CAGSLSWTGELFF. CDR3 DNA: TGTGCCGGCAGTTTAAGTTGGACCGGGGAGCTGTTTTTT.

This clone appeared a few times. The rearrangement uses TRBV5-1 and TRBJ2-1, with 8 bases identical to TRBD1. The V and J ends lost 4 bases and 5 bases, in that order; junction bases with no gene match: 2. CDR3 length: 13 amino acids. CDR1 is SGHRS and CDR2 is YFSETQ in the germline V gene. CDR3 loop: CASSRGQDNEQFF. CDR3 DNA sequence: TGCGCCAGCAGCCGGGGACAGGACAATGAGCAGTTCTTC.

V usage is TRBV6-1 and J usage is TRBJ1-1; no firm D call. This CDR3 spans 14 amino acids. The germline V gene encodes CDR1 MNHNS and CDR2 SASEGT. The V end was cut by 2 bases, the J end by 3 bases, with 10 bases between. CDR3 residues: CASSERGLDTEAFF. CDR3 DNA sequence: TGTGCCAGCAGTGAAAGAGGGCTAGACACTGAAGCTTTCTTT.

The rearrangement joins TRBV27 to TRBJ1-1, with no clear D. The CDR3 has 14 residues. Germline values: CDR1 MNHEY, CDR2 SMNVEV (reference sequence). Between the trimmed V and J ends, which lost 6 bases and 1 base, there was a span of 12 bases. CDR3 bases: TGTGCCAGCAGGCTCGGACCGGCGAACACTGAAGCTTTCTTT. Its protein product is CASRLGPANTEAFF.

This clone has a handful of counts. The chain employs TRBV20-1 and TRBJ2-7; the match to TRBD2 covers 10 bases. V shed 1 base, J shed 6 bases, and the junction held 9 bases outside the gene matches. This CDR3 has 15 amino acids. Per germline, CDR1 DFQATT and CDR2 SNEGSKA (reference sequence). The DNA of the CDR3 is TGCAGTGCTAGAGCAGCGGGAGGGCCCCCCCTCGAGCAGTACTTC. Encoded protein: CSARAAGGPPLEQYF.

The chain has TRBV6-1 and TRBJ2-5; TRBD2 is a possible D gene (6 bases). The CDR3 consists of 13 residues. CDR1 is MNHNS, CDR2 SASEGT, per germline. V dropped 4 bases and J dropped 0 bases, with 6 bases sitting between them. CDR3 nucleotide sequence: TGTGCCAGCAGTGGGGACTACCAAGAGACCCAGTACTTC. This codes for CASSGDYQETQYF.

The V and J genes are TRBV27 and TRBJ1-5; possibly TRBD1 for D (6 bases). Germline V lookup: CDR1 MNHEY, CDR2 SMNVEV (reference sequence). Deletions cut 6 bases from V and 1 base from J, with 13 bases between. This CDR3 contains 15 residues. CDR3 amino acids: CASRLGQLSNQPQHF. CDR3 DNA sequence: TGTGCCAGCAGACTTGGACAGTTAAGCAATCAGCCCCAGCATTTT.

As concerns this clone: A much larger clone is a single base away; this may be a read error. This rearrangement joins TRBV6-5 to TRBJ1-3, with D unresolved. Germline V gene sequence: CDR1 MNHEY, CDR2 SVGAGI. This CDR3 region has 18 residues. CDR3 sequence reads: CASSYSAGQTSSGNTIYF. The DNA for the CDR3 is TGTGCCAGTAGTTACAGCGCAGGCCAAACGAGCTCTGGAAACACCATATATTTT.